These T cell receptor beta chains were read from a single sample in a study of shared T cell receptors in the human thymus. Clones were sequenced by immunoSEQ multiplex PCR, and TCRdb holds only the in-frame ones, with some missing. This table holds 550,000 to 800,000 clones, approximately 85% found once. This same sample was also part of a study on human thymus T cells.

The sequenced sample was thymocytes. The source is a girl under three years old with a congenital heart defect. Both conserved end residues are part of each CDR3. A D gene is named only where the DNA matches it firmly. Size values are once, few and many counts, or a class for expanded clones, and some rows have none.

TRBV6-6	once	TRBJ2-7	-	TGTGCCAGCAGTTACCGAGGACAGCTCTACGAGCAGTACTTC	CASSYRGQLYEQYF
TRBV4-3	-	TRBJ1-4	-	TGCGCCAGCAGCCGAAACGGGAGGTTCGCTAATGAAAAACTGTTTTTT	CASSRNGRFANEKLFF
TRBV4-3	-	TRBJ1-3	TRBD1	TGCGCCAGCAGCTGGCACCGGGACAGAGGAAACACCATATATTTT	CASSWHRDRGNTIYF
TRBV4-1	-	TRBJ1-2	-	TGCGCCAGCAGCCAATTCGGGGTCTCGCAGGCAGAGGGATATGGCTACACCTTC	CASSQFGVSQAEGYGYTF
TRBV5-8	few	TRBJ1-1	-	TGTGCCAGCAGCTTGGAAGCCTGCCAGGGTTGCGATATGGTATTCGGCTTT	CASSLEACQGCDMVFGF
TRBV15	-	TRBJ1-5	-	TGTGCCACCAGCAGAGTTGTCCAGGGTCGGAATCAGCCCCAGCATTTT	CATSRVVQGRNQPQHF
TRBV29-1	-	TRBJ2-4	-	TGCAGCGTTGAAAGGCGGGGGCCTCAAAACATTCAGTACTTC	CSVERRGPQNIQYF
TRBV28	-	TRBJ1-2	TRBD1	TGTGCCAGCAGTTTTAGACAGGGCCTCTACTACACCTTC	CASSFRQGLYYTF
TRBV30	-	TRBJ2-6	TRBD1	TGTGCCTGGAGACACCGGGACAGGGTTTCTGGGGCCAACGTCCTGACTTTC	CAWRHRDRVSGANVLTF
TRBV4-1	-	TRBJ1-1	-	TGCGCCAGCAGCTTCCCAAGGGGTGAAGCTTTCTTT	CASSFPRGEAFF
TRBV18	once	TRBJ1-2	TRBD1	TGTGCCAGCTCACCCATTTTTACAGGGGACTATGGCTACACCTTC	CASSPIFTGDYGYTF
TRBV6-4	once	TRBJ2-3	-	TGTGCCAGCAGTGAGACCTACGGGGATACGCAGTATTTT	CASSETYGDTQYF
TRBV11-3	-	TRBJ2-1	-	TGTGCCAGCAGCCAGGACCCTAGCGCGGGCCTCGATGAGCAGTTCTTC	CASSQDPSAGLDEQFF
TRBV27	-	TRBJ1-4	-	TGTGCCAGCAGTTTAGCGGGGGAAGGTGAAAAACTGTTTTTT	CASSLAGEGEKLFF